Following are 16 T cell receptor beta chains from one sample sequenced in a study of OX40 agonist ivuxolimab in advanced cancers. Measured with immunoSEQ multiplex PCR; TCRdb has only the in-frame clones, and not every one. The repertoire holds about 28,000 clones, with 70% to 80% as singletons. This specimen was CD4+ or CD8+ T cells sorted from blood, taken in a trial of the OX40 agonist ivuxolimab. The receptors originated from an adult with an advanced solid tumor such as melanoma, head and neck, liver or kidney cancer.

The chain has TRBV13 and TRBJ2-1; either TRBD1 or TRBD2 may supply D (5 bases each). Germline CDR1 is PRHDT and CDR2 is FYEKMQ (reference sequence). V lost 1 base, J lost 2 bases, and 9 bases lay in between. This CDR3 comprises 15 residues. The CDR3 protein is CASSLVQGPYNEQFF. CDR3 DNA sequence: TGTGCCAGCAGCTTAGTCCAGGGACCCTACAATGAGCAGTTCTTC.

The gene calls are TRBV9 and TRBJ1-1; a weak D match, TRBD1 (6 bases). Per germline, CDR1 SGDLS and CDR2 YYNGEE. The V end lost 3 bases, the J end lost 0 bases, and 12 bases lay between the germline ends. This CDR3 is built from 15 residues. CDR3 in amino acids: CASSDGQLMNTEAFF. The CDR3 bases are TGTGCCAGCAGCGACGGACAGTTGATGAACACTGAAGCTTTCTTT.

This clone was found a few times. V and J are TRBV9 and TRBJ2-1; 8 bases line up with TRBD1. The trim removed 7 bases at V and 1 base at J, leaving 7 bases unmatched. Germline V lookup: CDR1 SGDLS, CDR2 YYNGEE. The CDR3 runs 15 residues. This CDR3 reads CASGPGGRSYNEQFF. The CDR3 DNA follows: TGTGCCAGCGGTCCAGGGGGCAGGTCCTACAATGAGCAGTTCTTC.

The genes are TRBV19 and TRBJ2-7; tentatively, D is TRBD1 or TRBD2 (6 bases each). Germline V lookup: CDR1 LNHDA, CDR2 SQIVND (reference sequence). This CDR3 contains 16 residues. V lost 4 bases, J lost 0 bases, and 16 bases lay in between. The CDR3 sequence: CASSRTTGGSSYEQYF. The CDR3 region has the DNA TGTGCCAGTAGTAGGACGACAGGAGGGAGCTCCTACGAGCAGTACTTC.

This chain links TRBV9 with TRBJ1-5, with D perhaps TRBD1 (5 bases). CDR1 SGDLS and CDR2 YYNGEE come from the germline V gene. V shed 4 bases and J shed 0 bases, with 11 bases lying between them. The CDR3 loop spans 15 amino acids. The CDR3 protein is CASSPEDSSNQPQHF. For the CDR3, the DNA is TGTGCCAGCAGCCCCGAAGACAGTAGCAATCAGCCCCAGCATTTT.

This chain links TRBV6-6 with TRBJ1-1; 7 nucleotides match TRBD1. With V trimmed by 4 bases and J by 4 bases, 6 bases remained unmatched. The CDR3 has 14 amino acids. CDR1 and CDR2 (germline): MNHNY, SVGAGI (reference sequence). This CDR3 is CASSFDREGTEAFF. The CDR3, as DNA: TGTGCCAGCAGTTTCGACAGGGAGGGCACTGAAGCTTTCTTT.

The chain uses TRBV4-3 and TRBJ1-2; D ambiguous. The CDR3 contains 16 residues. V dropped 0 bases and J dropped 4 bases, with 15 bases sitting between them. Germline V gives CDR1 LGHNA, CDR2 YSLEER. CDR3 nucleotides: TGCGCCAGCAGCCAAGATATAGGCTATGAGGGCTATGGCTACACCTTC. This sequence encodes CASSQDIGYEGYGYTF.

J is TRBJ2-1 and V is TRBV13; tentatively, D is TRBD2 (5 bases). The length of the CDR3 is 14 residues. The germline V gene encodes CDR1 PRHDT and CDR2 FYEKMQ (reference sequence). Trimming left V 5 bases short and J 5 bases short, with 13 bases between. The CDR3 protein is CASSMAGINNEQFF. The CDR3 DNA sequence: TGTGCCAGCAGCATGGCCGGGATCAACAATGAGCAGTTCTTC.

This clone was recorded only once. The chain links TRBV5-1 to TRBJ2-7; D may be TRBD1 or TRBD2 (5 bases each). This CDR3 contains 14 residues. The germline V gene has CDR1 SGHRS and CDR2 YFSETQ. V gave up 2 bases and J gave up 6 bases, with 15 bases separating them. This CDR3 reads CASSFGRGLAEQYF. The CDR3 DNA follows: TGCGCCAGCAGCTTCGGTCGGGGCTTGGCCGAGCAGTACTTC.

The chain joins TRBV5-1 to TRBJ1-6; 10 nucleotides agree with TRBD1. Trimming cost V 0 bases and J 9 bases; bases outside gene matches: 3. The CDR3 has 15 amino acids. CDR1 is SGHRS, CDR2 YFSETQ, per germline. CDR3 sequence reads: CASSLGDRGFSPLHF. In nucleotides, the CDR3 is TGCGCCAGCAGCTTGGGGGACAGGGGATTTTCACCCCTCCACTTT.

CDR3 sequence: CASSQDLELAGEETQYF. Written as DNA, the CDR3 is TGCGCCAGCAGCCAAGATCTAGAACTAGCGGGGGAAGAGACCCAGTACTTC. The gene calls are TRBV4-1 and TRBJ2-5; TRBD2 aligns across 11 bases. The CDR3 is made up of 17 amino acids. Germline loops: CDR1 MGHRA, CDR2 YSYEKL. After removal of 0 bases from V and 3 bases from J, the junction contained 6 bases not matched to a gene.

The table lists this clone with a count of one. This chain connects TRBV5-4 to TRBJ2-1, with 8 bases that match TRBD2. V shed 7 bases and J 4 bases; nucleotides not matched to a gene: 4. The CDR3 has 13 residues. Germline values: CDR1 SGHNT, CDR2 YYREEE (reference sequence). The CDR3 protein is CASWTGGYNEQFF. The CDR3 DNA reads as TGTGCCAGCTGGACGGGGGGGTACAATGAGCAGTTCTTC.

The V and J genes are TRBV4-3 and TRBJ1-1; D unclear. The germline V and J ends were trimmed by 0 bases and 5 bases, with 7 bases remaining between them. The germline gives CDR1 LGHNA, CDR2 YSLEER. The CDR3 length is 13 residues. CDR3 region: CASSQEEVTEAFF. In DNA, the CDR3 is TGCGCCAGCAGCCAAGAGGAAGTAACTGAAGCTTTCTTT.

This clone was counted only a few times. The chain carries TRBV5-6 and TRBJ2-7; 7 positions match TRBD1. The CDR3 runs to 14 residues. J lost 3 bases, V lost 3 bases, and 6 bases had no gene match. Germline CDR1 SGHDT, CDR2 YYEEEE. The DNA of the CDR3 is TGTGCCAGCAGCTCCACAGGGGAGCTCTACGAGCAGTACTTC. Its translation is CASSSTGELYEQYF.

The chain uses TRBV5-6 and TRBJ1-2; D call uncertain. The CDR3 sequence is 13 residues long. Germline V gene lookup returns CDR1 SGHDT and CDR2 YYEEEE. The V and J ends lost 4 bases and 4 bases respectively, with 11 bases between them. The CDR3 is CASSPWRIYGYTF. The DNA for the CDR3 is TGTGCCAGCAGCCCTTGGAGGATCTATGGCTACACCTTC.

This rearrangement joins TRBV7-9 to TRBJ1-1; D unresolved. V lost 5 bases, J lost 3 bases, and 13 bases lay in between. Germline lookup yields CDR1 SEHNR and CDR2 FQNEAQ (reference sequence). The CDR3 length is 14 residues. The CDR3, as DNA: TGTGCCAGCAGCCTCCCCAGATCGGACACTGAAGCTTTCTTT. Its protein product is CASSLPRSDTEAFF. The full variable domain, rest sourced from reference TRBV7-9 and TRBJ1-1, is DTGVSQNPRHKITKRGQNVTFRCDPISEHNRLYWYRQTLGQGPEFLTYFQNEAQLEKSRLLSDRFSAERPKGSFSTLEIQRTEQGDSAMYLCASSLPRSDTEAFFGQGTRLTVV.